This T cell receptor (beta chain) was identified in a study of T-cell memory formation after mild COVID-19. One entry per CDR3 protein, called by TCRdb with MiXCR from the 5' RACE reads. Seen here are about 560,000 distinct CDR3 sequences, 17% observed once, and the top ten hold just over 8%. Study-wide findings and caveats: Contracting CD4+ clones sat mainly in CM and EM; CD8+ in EMRA. A second wave of clones peaked on day 37, and their SARS-CoV-2 specificity went unconfirmed. Some clones that responded were present in memory (sampled pre-infection), which suggests cross-reactive memory joined.

This clonotype showed up just a few times. The antigen is unknown. There are 15 residues in the CDR3. The V end lost 3 bases, the J end lost 3 bases, and 15 bases lay between the germline ends. The germline V gene has CDR1 SGHRS and CDR2 YFSETQ. The sequence was obtained from an adult woman who had mild COVID-19 (a few samples of this study predate the infection). Cell type and time point are not known. Sequencing was done on a sample of PBMCs or a T cell subset sorted from them (not recorded which). V usage is TRBV5-1 and J usage is TRBJ1-1; D not certain. This CDR3 reads CASSSGPAGDTEAFF. CDR3 nucleotides: TGCGCCAGCAGCTCAGGACCCGCCGGAGACACTGAAGCTTTCTTT.